The entry below gives a single T cell receptor beta chain sequence along with its context. Trimming cost V 0 bases and J 3 bases, with 13 bases left between them. Looked up from germline, CDR1 is SGHRS and CDR2 is YFSETQ. This CDR3 has 15 amino acids. This record comes from a study of tissue T cells after allogeneic stem cell transplantation. TCRdb keeps only in-frame clones here, not all; method: immunoSEQ multiplex PCR. The repertoire has approximately 2,000 clones, about 70% of them found once; the top ten carry about 20%. The V call is TRBV5-1, the J call TRBJ2-7; no firm D call. The clonotype originates from a female donor older than 55 with lung cancer. Sequences were derived from tissue from the stomach, sampled at autopsy. CDR3 nucleotides: TGCGCCAGCAGCTTGGGGAACAATAACTACTACGAGCAGTACTTC. It specifies CASSLGNNNYYEQYF.